This T cell receptor beta chain was identified during a study of CD8 T cells in ankylosing spondylitis. Overall study results and limits: Peripheral blood held disease-linked clones only at relatively low frequency, and these were CD8+. A motif of seven or eight highly homologous TCR beta variants was seen as apparently characteristic of ankylosing spondylitis blood. The study looked at matched synovial fluid samples from ankylosing spondylitis patients. Disease-linked clones were reported to be significantly enriched there.

This clonotype was seen only once. What it binds is not known. In making TCR beta libraries, quantitative 5'-RACE with molecular barcodes was used. TCRdb passed the 5' RACE reads through MiXCR, listing each CDR3 protein once. The top ten clones hold more than 7% of a sample with more than 110,000 distinct CDR3 sequences, about 8% of them seen once. This sequence was found in a male donor with ankylosing spondylitis. The sequenced sample was synovial fluid, either unsorted or a sorted T cell fraction (not recorded which).

The DNA for the CDR3 is TGTGCCAGCAGGCACGGGGACGGGGAAAATCAGCCCCAGCATTTT. It is translated as CASRHGDGENQPQHF. This rearrangement joins TRBV2 to TRBJ1-5; possibly TRBD1 for D (5 bases). The germline V gene encodes CDR1 SNHLY and CDR2 FYNNEI. V lost 6 bases and J lost 4, with 16 bases in between. The CDR3 is 15 amino acids.